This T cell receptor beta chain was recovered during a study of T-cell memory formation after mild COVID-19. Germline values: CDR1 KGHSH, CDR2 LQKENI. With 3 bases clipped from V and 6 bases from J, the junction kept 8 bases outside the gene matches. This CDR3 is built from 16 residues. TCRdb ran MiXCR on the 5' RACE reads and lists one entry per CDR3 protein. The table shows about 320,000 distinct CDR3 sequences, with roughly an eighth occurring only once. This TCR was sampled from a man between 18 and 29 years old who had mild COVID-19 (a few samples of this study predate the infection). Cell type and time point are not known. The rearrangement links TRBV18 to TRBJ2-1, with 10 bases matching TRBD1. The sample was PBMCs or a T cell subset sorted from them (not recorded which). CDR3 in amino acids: CASSPPGTGDINEQFF. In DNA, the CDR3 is TGTGCCAGCTCACCTCCCGGGACAGGGGATATCAATGAGCAGTTCTTC. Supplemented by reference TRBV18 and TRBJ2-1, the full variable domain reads NAGVMQNPRHLVRRRGQEARLRCSPMKGHSHVYWYRQLPEEGLKFMVYLQKENIIDESGMPKERFSAEFPKEGPSILRIQQVVRGDSAAYFCASSPPGTGDINEQFFGPGTRLTVL.